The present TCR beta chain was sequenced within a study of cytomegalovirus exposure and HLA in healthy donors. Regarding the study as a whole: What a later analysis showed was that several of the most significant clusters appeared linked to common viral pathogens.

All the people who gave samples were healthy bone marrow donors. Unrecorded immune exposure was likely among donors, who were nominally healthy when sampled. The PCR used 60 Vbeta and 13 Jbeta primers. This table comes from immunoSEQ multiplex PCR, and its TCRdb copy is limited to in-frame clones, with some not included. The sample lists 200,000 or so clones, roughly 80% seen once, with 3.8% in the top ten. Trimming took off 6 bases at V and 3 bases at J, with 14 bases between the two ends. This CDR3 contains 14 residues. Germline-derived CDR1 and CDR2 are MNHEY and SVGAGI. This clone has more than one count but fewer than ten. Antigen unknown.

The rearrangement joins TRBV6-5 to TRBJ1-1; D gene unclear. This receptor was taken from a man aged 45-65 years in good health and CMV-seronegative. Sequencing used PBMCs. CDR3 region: CASSPLPGDTEAFF. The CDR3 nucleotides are TGTGCCAGCAGCCCACTACCCGGGGACACTGAAGCTTTCTTT.